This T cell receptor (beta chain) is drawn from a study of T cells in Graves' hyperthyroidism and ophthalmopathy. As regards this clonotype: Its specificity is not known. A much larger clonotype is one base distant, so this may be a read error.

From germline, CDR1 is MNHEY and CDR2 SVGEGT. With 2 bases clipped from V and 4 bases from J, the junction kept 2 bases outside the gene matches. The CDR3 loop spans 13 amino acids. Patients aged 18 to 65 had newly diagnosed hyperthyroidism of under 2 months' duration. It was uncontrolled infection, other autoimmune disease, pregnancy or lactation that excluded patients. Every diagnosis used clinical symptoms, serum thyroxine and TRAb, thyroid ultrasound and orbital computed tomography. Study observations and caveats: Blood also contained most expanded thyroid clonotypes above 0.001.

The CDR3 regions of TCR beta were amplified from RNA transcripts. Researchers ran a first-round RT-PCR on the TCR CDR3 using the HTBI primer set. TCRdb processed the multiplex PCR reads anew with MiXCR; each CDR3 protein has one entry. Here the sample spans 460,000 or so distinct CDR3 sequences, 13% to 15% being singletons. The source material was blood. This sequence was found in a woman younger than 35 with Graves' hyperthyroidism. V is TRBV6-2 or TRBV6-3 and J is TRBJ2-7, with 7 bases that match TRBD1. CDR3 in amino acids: CASSYDRVYEQYV. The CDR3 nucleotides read TGTGCCAGCAGTTACGACAGGGTTTACGAGCAGTACGTC.